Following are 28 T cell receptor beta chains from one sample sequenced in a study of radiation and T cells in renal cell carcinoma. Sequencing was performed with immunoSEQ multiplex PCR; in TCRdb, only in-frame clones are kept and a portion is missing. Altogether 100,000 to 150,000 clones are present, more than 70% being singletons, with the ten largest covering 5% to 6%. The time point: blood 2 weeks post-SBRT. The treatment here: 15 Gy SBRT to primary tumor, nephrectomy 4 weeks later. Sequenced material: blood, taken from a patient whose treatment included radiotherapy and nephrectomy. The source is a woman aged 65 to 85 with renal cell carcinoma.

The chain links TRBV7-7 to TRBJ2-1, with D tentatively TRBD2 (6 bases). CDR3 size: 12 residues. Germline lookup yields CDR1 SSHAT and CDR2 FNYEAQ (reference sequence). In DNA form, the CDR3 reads TGTGCTGTCGGGCGGGGTCGGCATGAGCAGTTCTTC. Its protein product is CAVGRGRHEQFF.

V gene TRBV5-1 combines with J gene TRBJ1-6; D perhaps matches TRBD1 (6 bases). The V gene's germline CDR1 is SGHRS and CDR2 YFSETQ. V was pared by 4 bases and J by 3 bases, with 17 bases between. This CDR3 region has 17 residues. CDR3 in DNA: TGCGCCAGCAGCGAGTTCTTGCGGGACAACTATAATTCACCCCTCCACTTT. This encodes CASSEFLRDNYNSPLHF.

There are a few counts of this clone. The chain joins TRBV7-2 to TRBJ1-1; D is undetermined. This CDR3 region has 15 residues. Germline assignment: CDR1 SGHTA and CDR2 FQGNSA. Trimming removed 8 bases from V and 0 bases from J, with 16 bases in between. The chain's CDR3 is CASGPLTSVNTEAFF. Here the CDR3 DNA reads TGTGCCAGCGGCCCCTTAACATCGGTGAACACTGAAGCTTTCTTT.

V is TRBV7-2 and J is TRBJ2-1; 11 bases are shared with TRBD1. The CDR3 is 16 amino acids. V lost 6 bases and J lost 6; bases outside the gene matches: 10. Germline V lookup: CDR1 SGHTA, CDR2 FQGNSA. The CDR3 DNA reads TGTGCCAGCAGTAATCGCGGCGGACAGGGGGCCAATGAGCAGTTCTTC. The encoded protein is CASSNRGGQGANEQFF.

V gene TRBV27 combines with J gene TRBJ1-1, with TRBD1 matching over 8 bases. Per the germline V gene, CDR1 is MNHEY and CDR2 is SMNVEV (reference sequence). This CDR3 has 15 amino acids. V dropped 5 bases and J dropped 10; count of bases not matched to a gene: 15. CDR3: CASSPRLGQAGGAFF. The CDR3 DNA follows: TGTGCCAGCAGTCCGCGTTTGGGACAGGCCGGAGGAGCTTTCTTT.

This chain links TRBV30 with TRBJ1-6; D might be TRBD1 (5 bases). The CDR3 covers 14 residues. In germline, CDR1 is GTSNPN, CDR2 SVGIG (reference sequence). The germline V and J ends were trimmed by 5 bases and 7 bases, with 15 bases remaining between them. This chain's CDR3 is CAWGTGHGNSPLHF. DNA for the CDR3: TGTGCCTGGGGGACGGGTCATGGGAATTCACCCCTCCACTTT.

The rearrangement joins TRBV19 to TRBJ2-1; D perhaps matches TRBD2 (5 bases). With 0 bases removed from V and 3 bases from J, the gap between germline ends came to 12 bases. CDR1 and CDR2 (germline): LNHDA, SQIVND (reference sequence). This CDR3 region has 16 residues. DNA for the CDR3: TGTGCCAGTAGTATAGATCATAGCGCGGACTACAATGAGCAGTTCTTC. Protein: CASSIDHSADYNEQFF.

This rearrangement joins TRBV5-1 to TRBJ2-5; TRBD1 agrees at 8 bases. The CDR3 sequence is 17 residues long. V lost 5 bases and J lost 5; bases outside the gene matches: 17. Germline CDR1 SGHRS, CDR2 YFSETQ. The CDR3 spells CASRGGQVELVGETQYF. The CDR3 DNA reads TGCGCCAGCAGAGGGGGACAGGTCGAATTGGTCGGGGAGACCCAGTACTTC. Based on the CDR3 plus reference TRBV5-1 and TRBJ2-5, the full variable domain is KAGVTQTPRYLIKTRGQQVTLSCSPISGHRSVSWYQQTPGQGLQFLFEYFSETQRNKGNFPGRFSGRQFSNSRSEMNVSTLELGDSALYLCASRGGQVELVGETQYFGPGTRLLVL.

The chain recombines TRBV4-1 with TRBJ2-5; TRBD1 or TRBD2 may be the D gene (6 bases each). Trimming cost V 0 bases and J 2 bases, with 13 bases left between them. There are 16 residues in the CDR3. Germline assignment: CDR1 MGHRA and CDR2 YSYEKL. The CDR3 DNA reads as TGCGCCAGCAGCCAAGACGTGATAGGGGGGCAAGAGACCCAGTACTTC. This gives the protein CASSQDVIGGQETQYF.

CDR3 loop: CASSLETAGGAIFNEQFF. The CDR3 DNA follows: TGTGCCAGCAGCTTAGAAACGGCAGGGGGCGCGATTTTCAATGAGCAGTTCTTC. This rearrangement joins TRBV11-3 to TRBJ2-1, with 8 bases lining up with TRBD1. The V segment lost 0 bases and the J segment 6 bases; nucleotides outside the gene matches: 13. Germline V CDR1 and CDR2: SGHNT, YENEEA. This CDR3 spans 18 amino acids.

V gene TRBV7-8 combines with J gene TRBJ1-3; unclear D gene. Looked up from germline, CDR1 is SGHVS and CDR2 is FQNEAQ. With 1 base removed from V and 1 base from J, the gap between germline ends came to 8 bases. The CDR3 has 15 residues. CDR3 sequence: CASSLGVRSGNTIYF. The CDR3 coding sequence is TGTGCCAGCAGCTTAGGGGTGCGGTCTGGAAACACCATATATTTT. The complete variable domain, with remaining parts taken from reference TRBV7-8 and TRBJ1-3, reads GAGVSQSPRYKVAKRGQDVALRCDPISGHVSLFWYQQALGQGPEFLTYFQNEAQLDKSGLPSDRFFAERPEGSVSTLKIQRTQQEDSAVYLCASSLGVRSGNTIYFGEGSWLTVV.

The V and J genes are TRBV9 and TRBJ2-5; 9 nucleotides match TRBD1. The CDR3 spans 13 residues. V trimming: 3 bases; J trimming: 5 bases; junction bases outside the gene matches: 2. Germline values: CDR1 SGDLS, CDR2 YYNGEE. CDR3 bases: TGTGCCAGCAGCGAGGGACAGGGTGAGACCCAGTACTTC. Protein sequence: CASSEGQGETQYF. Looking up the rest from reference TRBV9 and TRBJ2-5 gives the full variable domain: DSGVTQTPKHLITATGQRVTLRCSPRSGDLSVYWYQQSLDQGLQFLIQYYNGEERAKGNILERFSAQQFPDLHSELNLSSLELGDSALYFCASSEGQGETQYFGPGTRLLVL.

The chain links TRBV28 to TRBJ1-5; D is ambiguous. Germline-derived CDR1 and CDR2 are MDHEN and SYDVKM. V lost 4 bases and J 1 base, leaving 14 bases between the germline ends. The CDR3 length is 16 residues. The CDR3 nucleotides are TGTGCCAGCAGTTACCCCCAAACGCTGAGCAATCAGCCCCAGCATTTT. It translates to CASSYPQTLSNQPQHF.

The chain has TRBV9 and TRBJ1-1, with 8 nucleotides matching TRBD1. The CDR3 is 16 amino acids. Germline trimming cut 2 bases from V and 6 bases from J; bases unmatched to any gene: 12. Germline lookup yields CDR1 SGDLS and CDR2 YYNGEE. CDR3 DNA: TGTGCCAGCAGCGTTCCAGGGGGCGCAGGTAAGGCTGAAGCTTTCTTT. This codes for CASSVPGGAGKAEAFF.

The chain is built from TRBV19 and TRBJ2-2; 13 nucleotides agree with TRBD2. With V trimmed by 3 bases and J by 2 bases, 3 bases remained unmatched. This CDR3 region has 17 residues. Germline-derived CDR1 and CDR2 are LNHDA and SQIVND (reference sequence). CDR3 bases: TGTGCCAGTAGTATTGGACTAGCGGGGGCCAACACCGGGGAGCTGTTTTTT. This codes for CASSIGLAGANTGELFF.

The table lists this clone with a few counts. The CDR3 sequence: CASSPKYEKLFF. DNA for the CDR3: TGTGCCAGCAGTCCCAAGTATGAAAAACTGTTTTTT. The chain couples TRBV28 to TRBJ1-4; D not resolved. The CDR3 extends over 12 amino acids. Germline assignment: CDR1 MDHEN and CDR2 SYDVKM. V gave up 5 bases and J gave up 6 bases, with 7 bases separating them.

CDR3 coding DNA: TGTGCCAGCCGACAGGGTAGCACAGATACGCAGTATTTT. It codes for CASRQGSTDTQYF. V usage is TRBV28 and J usage is TRBJ2-3; 7 bases match TRBD1. This CDR3 is built from 13 residues. V lost 8 bases and J lost 0; bases outside the gene matches: 2. The V gene's germline CDR1 is MDHEN and CDR2 SYDVKM.

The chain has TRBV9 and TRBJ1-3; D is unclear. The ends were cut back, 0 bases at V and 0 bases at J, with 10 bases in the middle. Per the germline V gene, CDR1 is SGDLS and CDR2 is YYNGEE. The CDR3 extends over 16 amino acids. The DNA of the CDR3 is TGTGCCAGCAGCGTAGCGGCGACTCCCTCTGGAAACACCATATATTTT. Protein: CASSVAATPSGNTIYF. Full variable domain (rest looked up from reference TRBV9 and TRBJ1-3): DSGVTQTPKHLITATGQRVTLRCSPRSGDLSVYWYQQSLDQGLQFLIQYYNGEERAKGNILERFSAQQFPDLHSELNLSSLELGDSALYFCASSVAATPSGNTIYFGEGSWLTVV.

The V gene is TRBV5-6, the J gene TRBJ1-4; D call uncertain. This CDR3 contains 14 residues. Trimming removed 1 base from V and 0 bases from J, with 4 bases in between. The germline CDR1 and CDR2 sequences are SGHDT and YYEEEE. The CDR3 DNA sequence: TGTGCCAGCAGCTTGATTGCAACTAATGAAAAACTGTTTTTT. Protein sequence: CASSLIATNEKLFF.

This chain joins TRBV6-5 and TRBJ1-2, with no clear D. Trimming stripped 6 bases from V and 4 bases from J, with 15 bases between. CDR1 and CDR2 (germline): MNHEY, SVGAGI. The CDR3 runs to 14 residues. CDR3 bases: TGTGCCAGCAGGGGAGAAGGGTCAGGCTATGGCTACACCTTC. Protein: CASRGEGSGYGYTF.

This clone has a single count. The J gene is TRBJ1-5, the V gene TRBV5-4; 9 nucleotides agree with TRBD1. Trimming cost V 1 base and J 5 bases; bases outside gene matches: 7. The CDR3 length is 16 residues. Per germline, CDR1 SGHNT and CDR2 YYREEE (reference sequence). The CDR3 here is CASSLKLGQGYQPQHF. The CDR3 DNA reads TGTGCCAGCAGCTTGAAATTGGGACAGGGCTATCAGCCCCAGCATTTT.

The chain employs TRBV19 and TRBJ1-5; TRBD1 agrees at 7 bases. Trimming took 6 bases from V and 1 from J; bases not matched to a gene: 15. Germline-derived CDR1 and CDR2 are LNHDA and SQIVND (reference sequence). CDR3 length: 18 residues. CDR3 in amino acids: CASSTYRGGRTSNQPQHF. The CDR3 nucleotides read TGTGCCAGTAGCACTTACAGGGGTGGTAGGACGAGCAATCAGCCCCAGCATTTT. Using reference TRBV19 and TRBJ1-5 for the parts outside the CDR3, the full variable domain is DGGITQSPKYLFRKEGQNVTLSCEQNLNHDAMYWYRQDPGQGLRLIYYSQIVNDFQKGDIAEGYSVSREKKESFPLTVTSAQKNPTAFYLCASSTYRGGRTSNQPQHFGDGTRLSIL.

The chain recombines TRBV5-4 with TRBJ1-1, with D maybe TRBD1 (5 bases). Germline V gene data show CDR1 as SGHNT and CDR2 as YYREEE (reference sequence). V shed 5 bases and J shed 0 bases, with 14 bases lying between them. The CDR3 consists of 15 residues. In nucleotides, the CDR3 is TGTGCCAGCAGTTGGGACGCAAGCATGAACACTGAAGCTTTCTTT. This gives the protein CASSWDASMNTEAFF.

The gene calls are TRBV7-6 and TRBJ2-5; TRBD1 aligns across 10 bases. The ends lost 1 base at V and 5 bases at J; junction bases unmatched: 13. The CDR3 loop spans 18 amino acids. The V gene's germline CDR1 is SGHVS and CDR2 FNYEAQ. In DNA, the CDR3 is TGTGCCAGCAGCTTAGATGTCCAGGTGACAGGGGGCAGGGAGACCCAGTACTTC. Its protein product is CASSLDVQVTGGRETQYF. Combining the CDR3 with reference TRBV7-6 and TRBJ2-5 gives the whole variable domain GAGVSQSPRYKVTKRGQDVALRCDPISGHVSLYWYRQALGQGPEFLTYFNYEAQQDKSGLPNDRFSAERPEGSISTLTIQRTEQRDSAMYRCASSLDVQVTGGRETQYFGPGTRLLVL.

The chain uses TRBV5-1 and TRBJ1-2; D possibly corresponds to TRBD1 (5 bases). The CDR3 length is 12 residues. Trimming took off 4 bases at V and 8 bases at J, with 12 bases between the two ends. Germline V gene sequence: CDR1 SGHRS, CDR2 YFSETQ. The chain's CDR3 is CASSPTGVGYTF. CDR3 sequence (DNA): TGCGCCAGCAGCCCTACGGGGGTCGGCTACACCTTC.

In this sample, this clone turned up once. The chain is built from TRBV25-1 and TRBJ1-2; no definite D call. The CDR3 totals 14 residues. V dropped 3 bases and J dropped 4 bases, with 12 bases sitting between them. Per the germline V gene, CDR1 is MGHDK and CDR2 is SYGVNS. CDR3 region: CASSELDLRYGYTF. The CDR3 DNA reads TGTGCCAGCAGTGAGTTGGACCTGCGCTATGGCTACACCTTC.

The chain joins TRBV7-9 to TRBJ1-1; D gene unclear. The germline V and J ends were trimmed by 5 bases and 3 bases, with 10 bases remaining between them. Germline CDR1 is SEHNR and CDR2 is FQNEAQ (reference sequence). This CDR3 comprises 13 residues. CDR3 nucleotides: TGTGCCAGCAGCCTCGCCGGGGACACTGAAGCTTTCTTT. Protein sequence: CASSLAGDTEAFF.

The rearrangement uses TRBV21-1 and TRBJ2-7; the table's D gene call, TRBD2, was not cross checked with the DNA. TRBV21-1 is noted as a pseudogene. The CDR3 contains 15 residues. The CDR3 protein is CASSKGRRGALEQYF. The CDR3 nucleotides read TGTGCCAGCAGCAAAGGACGGCGGGGGGCGTTAGAGCAGTACTTC.